This T cell receptor (beta chain) was retrieved from a study of T cell responses to AZD1222 COVID-19 vaccine. Study-level results: Spike-wide vaccine-associated CD4 TCRs dominated at 160-218 and 743-854. As reported, nearly half of all spike-specific TCRs target variant regions that are unmutated. In a largely white British group with more females than males, clonal diversity was possibly underestimated.

The germline V gene encodes CDR1 LGHNA and CDR2 YSLEER. There are 16 residues in the CDR3. Trimming removed 4 bases at V and 0 bases at J, with 12 bases between. The table came from immunoSEQ multiplex PCR; TCRdb's copy has only in-frame clones and leaves some out. The sample has about 120,000 clones; approximately 94% are singletons. About this clone itself: Its antigen is not known.

The rearrangement uses TRBV4-3 and TRBJ2-2; D is ambiguous. The source is an adult who received the AZD1222 COVID-19 vaccine. Sequencing used peripheral blood, obtained 28 days after the second AZD1222 dose. The CDR3 here is CASSLLAQANTGELFF. The DNA for the CDR3 is TGCGCCAGCAGCCTCCTTGCGCAAGCGAACACCGGGGAGCTGTTTTTT.